This entry lists 24 T cell receptor beta chains sequenced from one sample in a study of blood T cell repertoires in COVID-19. The protocol was immunoSEQ multiplex PCR, while the TCRdb copy is restricted to in-frame clones and leaves out a portion. The data contain 250,000 to 300,000 clones, roughly 88% of them singletons. Sequenced sample: peripheral blood. The source of these receptors is a woman aged 25 to 45 who had recovered from COVID-19.

Only one count was recorded for this clone. The V and J genes are TRBV5-4 and TRBJ1-1; D is possibly TRBD1 (6 bases). Germline V lookup: CDR1 SGHNT, CDR2 YYREEE (reference sequence). Trimming took 2 bases from V and 1 from J, leaving 9 bases between them. CDR3 length: 14 residues. The CDR3, as DNA: TGTGCCAGCAGCTTCGGGGGGCCGAACACTGAAGCTTTCTTT. It encodes CASSFGGPNTEAFF.

CDR3 DNA sequence: TGTGCCTGGAGCGTGGACAGGGGAAGCTCCTATAATTCACCCCTCCACTTT. Its translation is CAWSVDRGSSYNSPLHF. The chain uses TRBV30 and TRBJ1-6; TRBD1 agrees at 9 bases. The germline V gene encodes CDR1 GTSNPN and CDR2 SVGIG (reference sequence). V trimming: 3 bases; J trimming: 0 bases; junction bases outside the gene matches: 6. The CDR3 runs 17 residues.

The V call is TRBV27, the J call TRBJ1-6; D remains ambiguous. This CDR3 comprises 17 residues. The V gene's germline CDR1 is MNHEY and CDR2 SMNVEV (reference sequence). Trimming cost V 5 bases and J 0 bases, with 14 bases left between them. The CDR3 region has the DNA TGTGCCAGCAGTCCATCCCCCGTGAGCTCCTATAATTCACCCCTCCACTTT. This codes for CASSPSPVSSYNSPLHF.

This chain joins TRBV5-5 and TRBJ1-4, with a tentative D call TRBD1 (5 bases). Trimming stripped 4 bases from V and 1 base from J, with 5 bases between. Germline assignment: CDR1 SGHKS and CDR2 YYEKEE (reference sequence). The CDR3 sequence is 13 residues long. In nucleotides, the CDR3 is TGTGCCAGCAGCCAGGGAACTAATGAAAAACTGTTTTTT. It is translated as CASSQGTNEKLFF.

The chain has TRBV5-1 and TRBJ2-3; no firm D call. The germline V gene encodes CDR1 SGHRS and CDR2 YFSETQ. There are 14 residues in the CDR3. V shed 0 bases and J shed 5 bases, with 10 bases lying between them. The CDR3 DNA sequence: TGCGCCAGCAGCTTGGAGACTTTCCAAGATACGCAGTATTTT. Translation: CASSLETFQDTQYF.

This chain connects TRBV3-1 (or the pseudogene TRBV3-2) to TRBJ1-2; 9 bases fit TRBD1. The CDR3 length is 16 residues. J gave up 4 bases and V 6 bases, and 12 bases lay outside the gene matches. In germline, CDR1 is LGHDT, CDR2 YNNKEL (reference sequence). CDR3 sequence reads: CASRPSDRGSSYGYTF. The CDR3 nucleotides are TGTGCCAGCAGGCCATCGGACAGGGGTTCCTCCTATGGCTACACCTTC.

The gene calls are TRBV19 and TRBJ1-2; 9 bases are a match to TRBD1. V was clipped by 0 bases and J by 4 bases; unmatched bases: 6. This CDR3 contains 16 residues. Germline lookup yields CDR1 LNHDA and CDR2 SQIVND (reference sequence). In DNA, the CDR3 is TGTGCCAGTAGTATAGAGAATGGACAGGGGCCCTATGGCTACACCTTC. The encoded protein is CASSIENGQGPYGYTF.

As regards this clone: A much larger clone is a single base away; this may be a read error. The chain links TRBV5-4 to TRBJ1-2; 12 positions agree with TRBD1. This CDR3 has 15 amino acids. Trimming took 0 bases from V and 8 from J; bases not matched to a gene: 5. Germline V gene lookup returns CDR1 SGHNT and CDR2 YYREEE (reference sequence). The CDR3 loop is CASSLGDRGRRGYTF. The CDR3 DNA reads TGTGCCAGCAGCTTGGGGGACAGGGGGCGCCGGGGCTACACCTTC.

The rearrangement uses TRBV29-1 and TRBJ1-4; D possibly corresponds to TRBD1 (6 bases). V was shortened by 7 bases and J by 4 bases, with 19 bases between the two germline ends. The CDR3 is 15 amino acids. Germline V gene sequence: CDR1 SQVTM, CDR2 ANQGSEA. CDR3 coding DNA: TGCAGCGCCGCCGAAGCAGGGGATATTAATGAAAAACTGTTTTTT. The encoded protein is CSAAEAGDINEKLFF.

The chain couples TRBV5-1 to TRBJ2-2; D is perhaps TRBD2 (5 bases). Trimming shortened V by 4 bases and J by 1 base, and 11 bases separated the two germline ends. The CDR3 runs 15 residues. Looked up from germline, CDR1 is SGHRS and CDR2 is YFSETQ. CDR3 loop: CASSHGLLNTGELFF. The CDR3, as DNA: TGCGCCAGCAGCCACGGACTGCTGAACACCGGGGAGCTGTTTTTT.

This rearrangement joins TRBV28 to TRBJ2-1; D may be TRBD1 (7 bases). The CDR3 sequence is 15 residues long. The V gene's germline CDR1 is MDHEN and CDR2 SYDVKM. V lost 5 bases and J lost 6, with 17 bases in between. CDR3 sequence: CASSGRGVSGNEQFF. In DNA, the CDR3 is TGTGCCAGCAGTGGCAGGGGGGTGAGCGGCAATGAGCAGTTCTTC.

This chain joins TRBV2 and TRBJ2-1; 9 bases agree with TRBD2. Germline CDR1 and CDR2: SNHLY and FYNNEI. V dropped 7 bases and J dropped 5; count of bases not matched to a gene: 3. The CDR3 has 13 amino acids. CDR3 in amino acids: CASMAGGNNEQFF. The CDR3 nucleotides are TGTGCCAGCATGGCGGGGGGGAACAATGAGCAGTTCTTC.

The rearrangement links TRBV7-3 to TRBJ1-6, with TRBD1 identical over 8 bases. There are 20 residues in the CDR3. V lost 2 bases to trimming and J lost 0 bases; unmatched junction nucleotides: 12. The V gene's germline CDR1 is SGHTA and CDR2 FQGTGA. CDR3 sequence (DNA): TGTGCCAGCAGCTTACCATGCTCGGGACAGGTAGGCTCCTATAATTCACCCCTCCACTTT. As protein: CASSLPCSGQVGSYNSPLHF.

In its sample, this clone was seen once. The genes are TRBV28 and TRBJ2-5; 13 nucleotides match TRBD2. The germline gives CDR1 MDHEN, CDR2 SYDVKM. The CDR3 consists of 15 residues. V trimming: 7 bases; J trimming: 5 bases; junction bases outside the gene matches: 7. The CDR3 reads CASTQLAGGRETQYF. The CDR3, as DNA: TGTGCCAGCACCCAACTAGCGGGGGGGCGGGAGACCCAGTACTTC.

This chain joins TRBV20-1 and TRBJ1-1; D gene ambiguous. CDR1 DFQATT and CDR2 SNEGSKA come from the germline V gene (reference sequence). Between the trimmed V and J ends, which lost 3 bases and 11 bases, there was a span of 13 bases. CDR3 size: 11 residues. As DNA, the CDR3 is TGCAGTGCTAGTCTTTTCCTCCTCGCTTTCTTT. Encoded protein: CSASLFLLAFF.

The V gene is TRBV19, the J gene TRBJ2-4; 10 bases are a match to TRBD1. The junction had 7 bases not matched to a gene; V was cut back by 4 bases and J by 10 bases. Per germline, CDR1 LNHDA and CDR2 SQIVND (reference sequence). CDR3 length: 14 residues. CDR3 loop: CASSRQGAGMIQYF. In DNA, the CDR3 is TGTGCCAGTAGTAGACAGGGGGCGGGGATGATTCAGTACTTC.

The chain employs TRBV4-1 and TRBJ1-6; 11 bases agree with TRBD1. This CDR3 contains 20 residues. Per germline, CDR1 MGHRA and CDR2 YSYEKL. After removal of 0 bases from V and 0 bases from J, the junction contained 7 bases not matched to a gene. The CDR3 sequence: CASSQERGTGGASYNSPLHF. The CDR3, as DNA: TGCGCCAGCAGCCAAGAAAGAGGGACAGGGGGAGCCTCCTATAATTCACCCCTCCACTTT.

The V and J genes are TRBV4-1 and TRBJ2-7; 12 nucleotides agree with TRBD1. Germline trimming cut 0 bases from V and 11 bases from J; bases unmatched to any gene: 8. The CDR3 is 15 residues long. CDR1 and CDR2 (germline): MGHRA, YSYEKL. The CDR3 region has the DNA TGCGCCAGCAGCCAAGAGGACACCGGGACAGGGGGCAAGTACTTC. Residues: CASSQEDTGTGGKYF.

Points on this clone: One junction end disagrees with the germline gene, perhaps due to a read error. The rearrangement uses TRBV3-1 (or the pseudogene TRBV3-2) and TRBJ2-7; TRBD1 aligns across 11 bases. The CDR3 has 15 amino acids. Germline CDR1 is LGHDT and CDR2 is YNNKEL (reference sequence). The CDR3 sequence is CASSQVWTGGYGQYF. The CDR3 bases are TGTGCCAGCAGCCAAGTATGGACAGGGGGCTACGGGCAGTACTTC.

The genes are TRBV27 and TRBJ1-4, with TRBD1 matching over 7 bases. V was pared by 2 bases and J by 7 bases, with 4 bases of the junction left unmatched. Germline V gene lookup returns CDR1 MNHEY and CDR2 SMNVEV (reference sequence). This CDR3 comprises 14 residues. DNA of the CDR3: TGTGCCAGCAGTTTACGCAGGGACAGTGAAAAACTGTTTTTT. This sequence encodes CASSLRRDSEKLFF.

This clone occurred a few times. The chain carries TRBV7-3 and TRBJ1-3; no clear D. V lost 5 bases, J lost 10 bases, and 9 bases lay in between. The CDR3 spans 11 residues. CDR1 and CDR2 from the germline V gene are SGHTA and FQGTGA. CDR3 sequence reads: CASSPGGTIYF. CDR3 sequence (DNA): TGTGCCAGCAGCCCGGGTGGTACCATATATTTT.

The chain combines TRBV7-2 with TRBJ1-6; D is possibly TRBD1 (5 bases). CDR3 length equals 15 residues. Germline V gene sequence: CDR1 SGHTA, CDR2 FQGNSA. Trimming pared 5 bases from V and 7 bases from J, leaving 15 bases between. The CDR3: CASSQGGGANSPLHF. The CDR3 DNA reads as TGTGCCAGCAGCCAAGGAGGAGGGGCCAATTCACCCCTCCACTTT. The full variable domain, its missing parts supplied by reference TRBV7-2 and TRBJ1-6, is GAGVSQSPSNKVTEKGKDVELRCDPISGHTALYWYRQSLGQGLEFLIYFQGNSAPDKSGLPSDRFSAERTGGSVSTLTIQRTQQEDSAVYLCASSQGGGANSPLHFGNGTRLTVT.

The chain is built from TRBV21-1 and TRBJ1-1. TRBV21-1 is listed as a pseudogene. The CDR3 runs 17 residues. CDR3 loop: CASSGRRSPVQIFGAFF. The DNA of the CDR3 is TGTGCCAGCAGCGGGAGGCGGTCTCCGGTACAGATCTTTGGAGCTTTCTTT.

V and J are TRBV7-9 and TRBJ2-7; D might be TRBD2 (6 bases). Germline assignment: CDR1 SEHNR and CDR2 FQNEAQ (reference sequence). V was clipped by 2 bases and J by 2 bases, with 13 bases between them. The length of the CDR3 is 15 residues. CDR3 loop: CASSLQGRIPYEQYF. The CDR3 nucleotides read TGTGCCAGCAGCTTACAAGGGAGGATTCCCTACGAGCAGTACTTC.